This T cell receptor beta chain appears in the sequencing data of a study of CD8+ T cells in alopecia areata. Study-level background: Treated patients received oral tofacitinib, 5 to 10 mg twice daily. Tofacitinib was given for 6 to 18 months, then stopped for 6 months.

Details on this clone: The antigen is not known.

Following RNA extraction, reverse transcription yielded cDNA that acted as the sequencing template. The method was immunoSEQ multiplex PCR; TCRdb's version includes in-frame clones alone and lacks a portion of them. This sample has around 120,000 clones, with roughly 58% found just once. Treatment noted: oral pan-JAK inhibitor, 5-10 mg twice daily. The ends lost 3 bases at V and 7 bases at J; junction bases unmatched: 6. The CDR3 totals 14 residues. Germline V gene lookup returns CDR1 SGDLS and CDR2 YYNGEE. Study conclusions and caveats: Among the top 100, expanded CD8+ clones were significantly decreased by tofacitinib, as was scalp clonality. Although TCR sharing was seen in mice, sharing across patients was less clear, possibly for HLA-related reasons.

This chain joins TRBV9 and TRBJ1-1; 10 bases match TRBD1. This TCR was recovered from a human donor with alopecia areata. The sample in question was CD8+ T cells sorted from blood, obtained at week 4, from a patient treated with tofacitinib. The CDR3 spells CASSEQGTGVEAFF. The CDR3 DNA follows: TGTGCCAGCAGCGAACAAGGGACAGGGGTTGAAGCTTTCTTT.